Below are 29 T cell receptor beta chains sequenced from a single sample in a study of T cells in Graves' hyperthyroidism and ophthalmopathy. RNA transcripts were the template for amplifying TCR beta CDR3 regions. A set of HTBI primers served as the primers for a first-round RT-PCR of the TCR CDR3. TCRdb recomputed calls from the multiplex PCR reads with MiXCR, one row per CDR3 protein. The table includes 450,000 to 700,000 distinct CDR3 sequences, under 60% detected once. Sequenced sample: peripheral blood or thyroid tissue (not recorded which). Receptor source: a woman younger than 30 with Graves' hyperthyroidism.

The chain has TRBV2 and TRBJ1-5; the match to TRBD1 covers 8 bases. The V segment lost 6 bases and the J segment 0 bases; nucleotides outside the gene matches: 7. Looked up from germline, CDR1 is SNHLY and CDR2 is FYNNEI. The CDR3 loop spans 16 amino acids. CDR3 sequence: CASRPDRVYSNQPQHF. The CDR3 nucleotides are TGTGCCAGCAGGCCGGACAGGGTTTATAGCAATCAGCCCCAGCATTTT. Full variable domain (remainder filled in from reference TRBV2 and TRBJ1-5): EPEVTQTPSHQVTQMGQEVILRCVPISNHLYFYWYRQILGQKVEFLVSFYNNEISEKSEIFDDQFSVERPDGSNFTLKIRSTKLEDSAMYFCASRPDRVYSNQPQHFGDGTRLSIL.

The chain is built from TRBV4-3 and TRBJ1-2; 8 bases fit TRBD1. With V trimmed by 1 base and J by 6 bases, 7 bases remained unmatched. The CDR3 covers 15 residues. Germline V gene data show CDR1 as LGHNA and CDR2 as YSLEER. DNA of the CDR3: TGCGCCAGCAGCCAAGGCGCGCAGGGGGCCCATGGCTACACCTTC. Translated: CASSQGAQGAHGYTF.

Many counts were recorded for this clonotype. The chain uses TRBV5-1 and TRBJ1-5; maybe TRBD1 (5 bases). There are 12 residues in the CDR3. Germline CDR1 is SGHRS and CDR2 is YFSETQ. V lost 6 bases and J 2 bases, leaving 6 bases between the germline ends. The CDR3 spells CASIRGNQPQHF. The CDR3 DNA reads as TGCGCCAGCATCAGGGGCAATCAGCCCCAGCATTTT.

Points on this clonotype: Because it lacks the conserved phenylalanine or tryptophan at the end, this CDR3 is likely a read error. It is unclear where the CDR3 begins or ends on the DNA, so no DNA is shown, and the CDR3 is as TCRdb lists it. J is TRBJ1-2 and V is TRBV6-6; the D call in the table, TRBD1, was not verified against the DNA. The CDR3 extends over 8 residues, inclusive of both ends. Germline values: CDR1 MNHNY, CDR2 SVGAGI (reference sequence). The CDR3 sequence: CASSESDR.

This chain links TRBV7-2 with TRBJ1-1, with 11 bases aligning to TRBD1. This CDR3 is built from 16 residues. V shed 5 bases, J shed 5 bases, and the junction held 10 bases outside the gene matches. From germline, CDR1 is SGHTA and CDR2 FQGNSA. CDR3 nucleotide sequence: TGTGCCAGCAGCGGGGACAGGGGGAAGCGATGGACTGAAGCTTTCTTT. This translates into CASSGDRGKRWTEAFF.

This sequence joins TRBV4-3 and TRBJ1-4; D unclear. Germline CDR1 is LGHNA and CDR2 is YSLEER. V was trimmed by 0 bases and J by 8 bases, leaving 13 bases between them. The CDR3 consists of 15 residues. CDR3 region: CASSQDLPIKEKLFF. Written as DNA, the CDR3 is TGCGCCAGCAGCCAAGACCTCCCTATAAAGGAAAAACTGTTTTTT.

The V and J genes are TRBV20-1 and TRBJ1-5; D is ambiguous. Trimming pared 3 bases from V and 2 bases from J, leaving 8 bases between. Germline V gene data show CDR1 as DFQATT and CDR2 as SNEGSKA (reference sequence). The CDR3 has 13 amino acids. The DNA of the CDR3 is TGCAGTGCTAGCAGTAACGGCAATCAGCCCCAGCATTTT. It yields the protein CSASSNGNQPQHF.

This clonotype has a count of ten or more. This clone may be a read error of a much larger clone one base away. The gene calls are TRBV6-1 and TRBJ1-1, with D perhaps matching TRBD1 (6 bases). Trimming pared 3 bases from V and 4 bases from J, leaving 9 bases between. The CDR3 totals 13 residues. Looked up from germline, CDR1 is MNHNS and CDR2 is SASEGT. The CDR3 spells CASSDRDTTEAFF. CDR3 DNA: TGTGCCAGCAGTGACCGGGACACCACTGAAGCTTTCTTT.

This clonotype was seen a handful of times. The chain recombines TRBV5-1 with TRBJ2-7; D might be TRBD2 (5 bases). Trimming took off 1 base at V and 6 bases at J, with 8 bases between the two ends. Germline assignment: CDR1 SGHRS and CDR2 YFSETQ. CDR3 length equals 12 residues. CDR3 nucleotide sequence: TGCGCCAGCAGCTTGAGGGAGCGCGAGCAGTACTTC. This gives the protein CASSLREREQYF.

On this clonotype itself: A read error may account for a junction end that differs from germline. CDR3 amino acids: CAISRAGQQGTRYF. The CDR3 bases are TGTGCCATCAGTCGAGCTGGGCAGCAAGGGACCCGGTACTTC. This rearrangement joins TRBV10-3 to TRBJ2-5; D possibly uses TRBD1 or TRBD2 (5 bases each). This CDR3 is built from 14 residues. CDR1 and CDR2 from the germline V gene are ENHRY and SYGVKD.

As for this clonotype: This could be a read error, since a much larger clone is one nucleotide away. The chain uses TRBV29-1 and TRBJ2-3; D may match TRBD1 or TRBD2 (5 bases each). Looked up from germline, CDR1 is SQVTM and CDR2 is ANQGSEA. Trimming cost V 4 bases and J 2 bases, with 16 bases left between them. The CDR3 extends over 15 amino acids. CDR3 loop: CSVVDRGDDTDTQYF. Here the CDR3 DNA reads TGCAGCGTTGTAGATCGAGGGGACGACACAGATACGCAGTATTTT.

The chain has TRBV7-2 and TRBJ2-3, with a tentative D call TRBD1 (5 bases). Germline V gives CDR1 SGHTA, CDR2 FQGNSA. The CDR3 is 15 residues long. V was trimmed by 4 bases and J by 0 bases, leaving 11 bases between them. The CDR3 bases are TGTGCCAGCAGCTACCGACAGACTAGCACAGATACGCAGTATTTT. Its protein product is CASSYRQTSTDTQYF. Using reference TRBV7-2 and TRBJ2-3 for the parts outside the CDR3, the full variable domain is GAGVSQSPSNKVTEKGKDVELRCDPISGHTALYWYRQSLGQGLEFLIYFQGNSAPDKSGLPSDRFSAERTGGSVSTLTIQRTQQEDSAVYLCASSYRQTSTDTQYFGPGTRLTVL.

This clonotype has a count of ten or more. The V gene is TRBV7-7, the J gene TRBJ2-7; TRBD1 might be the D (6 bases). Germline V gene lookup returns CDR1 SSHAT and CDR2 FNYEAQ (reference sequence). CDR3 length: 15 amino acids. V was shortened by 2 bases and J by 4 bases, with 15 bases between the two germline ends. DNA of the CDR3: TGTGCCAGCAGCTTAAGAACAGGGCCCCCTTACGAGCAGTACTTC. This codes for CASSLRTGPPYEQYF.

The chain combines TRBV7-9 with TRBJ1-2; D remains ambiguous. The ends were cut back, 5 bases at V and 4 bases at J, with 17 bases in the middle. This CDR3 is built from 15 residues. Germline V gene data show CDR1 as SEHNR and CDR2 as FQNEAQ (reference sequence). The CDR3 is CASSPPRLIGYGYTF. DNA for the CDR3: TGTGCCAGCAGCCCCCCCCGACTTATAGGCTATGGCTACACCTTC.

V is TRBV5-1 and J is TRBJ2-3, with 8 bases that match TRBD2. The germline V gene encodes CDR1 SGHRS and CDR2 YFSETQ. The trim removed 4 bases at V and 5 bases at J, leaving 12 bases unmatched. The CDR3 loop spans 16 amino acids. The CDR3 sequence: CASSEWERGNGDTQYF. CDR3 nucleotides: TGCGCCAGCAGCGAGTGGGAGCGGGGGAACGGAGATACGCAGTATTTT.

This clonotype came up many times. CDR3 sequence (DNA): TGCGCCAGCAGTGAAAGGACAGGTCTTTACGAGCAGTACTTC. Encoded protein: CASSERTGLYEQYF. The chain carries TRBV10-1 and TRBJ2-7; 7 bases map to TRBD1. V lost 3 bases and J lost 4; bases outside the gene matches: 6. The CDR3 is 14 amino acids. Germline values: CDR1 WNHNN, CDR2 SYGVQD (reference sequence).

This clonotype was seen at least ten times. This rearrangement joins TRBV12-3 or TRBV12-4 to TRBJ2-7; D remains unclear. This CDR3 has 13 residues. Between the trimmed V and J ends, which lost 2 bases and 3 bases, there was a span of 8 bases. CDR3 protein: CASSLRSFYEQYF. The CDR3 nucleotides read TGTGCCAGCAGTTTAAGGAGCTTCTACGAGCAGTACTTC.

The sample holds many counts of this clonotype. V usage is TRBV10-3 and J usage is TRBJ1-1, with 7 bases that match TRBD1. From germline, CDR1 is ENHRY and CDR2 SYGVKD. This CDR3 spans 17 amino acids. The junction had 10 bases not matched to a gene; V was cut back by 3 bases and J by 0 bases. CDR3 sequence: CAISDYSRTGMNTEAFF. The CDR3 nucleotides are TGTGCCATCAGTGACTACTCTAGGACAGGAATGAACACTGAAGCTTTCTTT.

This sequence joins TRBV9 and TRBJ1-4; D is ambiguous. This CDR3 region has 14 residues. Germline CDR1 SGDLS, CDR2 YYNGEE. The V end was cut by 3 bases, the J end by 4 bases, with 10 bases between. The CDR3 region has the DNA TGTGCCAGCAGCGGCGGACCCCATAATGAAAAACTGTTTTTT. It codes for CASSGGPHNEKLFF.

In its sample, this clonotype was seen many times. The CDR3 spells CASSAGSYSNQPQHF. The CDR3 coding sequence is TGTGCCAGTAGTGCAGGCTCCTATAGCAATCAGCCCCAGCATTTT. This sequence joins TRBV19 and TRBJ1-5; D gene uncertain. Germline V gene lookup returns CDR1 LNHDA and CDR2 SQIVND (reference sequence). Trimming removed 5 bases at V and 0 bases at J, with 11 bases between. CDR3 length equals 15 residues.

The table lists this clonotype with many counts. The chain combines TRBV19 with TRBJ2-6, with D maybe TRBD2 (6 bases). This CDR3 spans 17 amino acids. Germline assignment: CDR1 LNHDA and CDR2 SQIVND (reference sequence). Trimming took 5 bases from V and 2 from J, leaving 16 bases between them. The CDR3 sequence is CASSGGIDTPGANVLTF. In DNA form, the CDR3 reads TGTGCCAGTAGTGGCGGGATTGACACACCTGGGGCCAACGTCCTGACTTTC.

This clonotype has a handful of counts. In this CDR3 the conserved last residue, phenylalanine or tryptophan, is missing, so a read error is likely. It is unclear where the CDR3 begins or ends on the DNA, so no DNA is shown, and the CDR3 is as TCRdb lists it. The chain is built from TRBV29-1 and TRBJ2-5; the table's D call, TRBD1, has no DNA check behind it. Ends included, the CDR3 has 8 residues. Germline V gene data show CDR1 as SQVTM and CDR2 as ANQGSEA. The CDR3 is CSVSETGS.

The chain uses TRBV7-9 and TRBJ1-2; possible D gene TRBD1, 6 bases. The CDR3 totals 14 residues. V gave up 0 bases and J gave up 7 bases, with 12 bases separating them. The germline V gene encodes CDR1 SEHNR and CDR2 FQNEAQ (reference sequence). The CDR3 coding sequence is TGTGCCAGCAGCTTAGCGGGGACACCGGGTGGCTACACCTTC. This codes for CASSLAGTPGGYTF.

This clonotype was seen ten or more times. The V call is TRBV20-1, the J call TRBJ1-1; D ambiguous. Germline CDR1 DFQATT, CDR2 SNEGSKA (reference sequence). V was trimmed by 6 bases and J by 6 bases, leaving 11 bases between them. The length of the CDR3 is 11 residues. The CDR3 bases are TGCAGTGCCCCCCGGGCAGCTGAAGCTTTCTTT. It translates to CSAPRAAEAFF.

Of note for this clonotype: The junction shows a germline mismatch at one end, possibly a read error. V is TRBV10-3 and J is TRBJ2-5; D is undetermined. Germline V gene data show CDR1 as ENHRY and CDR2 as SYGVKD. The CDR3 runs 13 residues. In nucleotides, the CDR3 is TGTGCCATCAATGAGGTTTGGCGGGAGACCCAGTACTTC. Translation: CAINEVWRETQYF.

V usage is TRBV7-3 and J usage is TRBJ2-1, with 10 nucleotides matching TRBD1. In germline, CDR1 is SGHTA, CDR2 FQGTGA. J lost 4 bases, V lost 2 bases, and 2 bases had no gene match. There are 15 residues in the CDR3. The CDR3, as DNA: TGTGCCAGCAGCTTAGGACAGGGGGGATACAATGAGCAGTTCTTC. This sequence encodes CASSLGQGGYNEQFF.

Note on this clonotype: A much larger clone sits a single nucleotide away, making a read error possible. The chain combines TRBV11-1 with TRBJ2-5; maybe TRBD2 (5 bases). V lost 8 bases and J 1 base, leaving 17 bases between the germline ends. This CDR3 has 15 residues. Germline CDR1 and CDR2: SGHAT and FQDESV (reference sequence). The CDR3 is CASSVGVTLQETQYF. CDR3 sequence (DNA): TGTGCCAGCTCAGTCGGGGTCACTCTCCAAGAGACCCAGTACTTC.

On this clonotype: One end of the junction is discordant with germline, which a read error may explain. This rearrangement joins TRBV5-5 to TRBJ1-2, with 9 bases matching TRBD1. In germline, CDR1 is SGHKS, CDR2 YYEKEE (reference sequence). This CDR3 is 12 amino acids long. The CDR3 region has the DNA TGCGCCAGCAGCCTAGACAGGGGGAGCTACACCTTC. Its translation: CASSLDRGSYTF. The full variable domain, with the rest looked up from reference TRBV5-5 and TRBJ1-2, is DAGVTQSPTHLIKTRGQQVTLRCSPISGHKSVSWYQQVLGQGPQFIFQYYEKEERGRGNFPDRFSARQFPNYSSELNVNALLLGDSALYLCASSLDRGSYTFGSGTRLTVV.

J is TRBJ2-7 and V is TRBV7-8; D remains unclear. Trimming stripped 5 bases from V and 7 bases from J, with 9 bases between. This CDR3 contains 11 residues. The V gene's germline CDR1 is SGHVS and CDR2 FQNEAQ. DNA for the CDR3: TGTGCCAGCAGCCCACAACGGGAGCAGTACTTC. It encodes CASSPQREQYF.